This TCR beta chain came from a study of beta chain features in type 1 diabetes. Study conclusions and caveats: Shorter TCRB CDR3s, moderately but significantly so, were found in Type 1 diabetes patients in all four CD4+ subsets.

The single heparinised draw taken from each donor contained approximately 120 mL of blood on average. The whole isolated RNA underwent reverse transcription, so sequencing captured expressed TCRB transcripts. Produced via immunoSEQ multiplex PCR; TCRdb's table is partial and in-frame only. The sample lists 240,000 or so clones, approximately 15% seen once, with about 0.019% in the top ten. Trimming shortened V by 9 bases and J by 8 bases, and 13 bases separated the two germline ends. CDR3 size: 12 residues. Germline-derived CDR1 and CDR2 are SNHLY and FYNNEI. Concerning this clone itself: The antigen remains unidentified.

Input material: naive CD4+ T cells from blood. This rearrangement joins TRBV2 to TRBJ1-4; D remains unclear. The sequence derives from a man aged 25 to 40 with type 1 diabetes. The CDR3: CASMEGLEKLFF. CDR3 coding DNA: TGTGCCAGTATGGAGGGTCTGGAAAAACTGTTTTTT.